The source of this TCR beta chain is a study of cytomegalovirus exposure and HLA in healthy donors. Overall study findings and caveats: CMV serostatus was the only immune exposure information that was available. Most CMV-associated TCR beta chains appeared HLA-restricted in a later analysis. In a later analysis, V- and J-gene trimming of beta chains associated with a DCLRE1C missense variant, replicated independently.

V gave up 4 bases and J gave up 5 bases; unmatched junction bases: 11. CDR3 length: 15 residues. Germline V gene sequence: CDR1 SGDLS, CDR2 YYNGEE. Comment on this clone: The antigen remains undetermined.

Likely unrecorded immune exposures existed in these nominally healthy donors. With 60 Vbeta and 13 Jbeta primers, the PCR was carried out. Clones were read by immunoSEQ multiplex PCR, and TCRdb kept only the in-frame ones, dropping some. Of some 50,000 clones in the sample, around 67% were seen once. V and J are TRBV9 and TRBJ2-5; 7 nucleotides agree with TRBD2. The receptor comes from a woman between 45 and 65 years old in good health and CMV-seropositive. Source material: PBMCs. For the CDR3, the DNA is TGTGCCAGCAGCCCCCCTGGGGGAGGGAGGGAGACCCAGTACTTC. Its translation: CASSPPGGGRETQYF.